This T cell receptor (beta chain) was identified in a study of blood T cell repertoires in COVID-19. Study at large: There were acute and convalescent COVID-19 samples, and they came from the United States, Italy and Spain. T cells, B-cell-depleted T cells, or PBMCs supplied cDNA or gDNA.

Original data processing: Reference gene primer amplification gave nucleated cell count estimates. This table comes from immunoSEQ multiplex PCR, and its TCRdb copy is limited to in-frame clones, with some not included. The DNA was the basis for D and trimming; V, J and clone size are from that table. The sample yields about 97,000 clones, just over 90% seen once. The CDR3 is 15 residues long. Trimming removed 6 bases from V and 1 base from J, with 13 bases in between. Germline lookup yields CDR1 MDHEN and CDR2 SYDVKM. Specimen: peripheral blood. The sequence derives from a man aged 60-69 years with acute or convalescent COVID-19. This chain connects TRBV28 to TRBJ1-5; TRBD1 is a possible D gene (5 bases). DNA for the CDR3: TGTGCCAGCAGGTTGGACATCCCCAGCAATCAGCCCCAGCATTTT. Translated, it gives CASRLDIPSNQPQHF.